This passage covers 24 T cell receptor beta chains from one sample sequenced in a study of blood T cells in healthy people across ages. The use of a sample-barcoded 5' primer and a J-beta primer mix characterized a second PCR of roughly 6 to 11 cycles. TCRdb re-analysed the 5' RACE reads in MiXCR, keeping a single row per CDR3 protein. The table records 650,000 to 950,000 distinct CDR3 sequences, under 45% of them present only once. The sample taken for sequencing was blood. The origin of the receptors is a man in his 60s in good health.

The V gene is TRBV5-5, the J gene TRBJ2-1; no clear D gene. Trimming left V 4 bases short and J 4 bases short, with 12 bases between. CDR1 is SGHKS and CDR2 is YYEKEE in the germline V gene (reference sequence). This CDR3 is built from 14 residues. CDR3 DNA sequence: TGTGCCAGCAGCGTAGGGATAATATACAATGAGCAGTTCTTC. Translation: CASSVGIIYNEQFF.

The V gene is TRBV6-6, the J gene TRBJ2-2; D may be TRBD1 (7 bases). CDR1 and CDR2 (germline): MNHNY, SVGAGI (reference sequence). Between the trimmed V and J ends, which lost 6 bases and 3 bases, there was a span of 14 bases. The CDR3 has 15 residues. CDR3 loop: CASSPRGDHTGELFF. The DNA of the CDR3 is TGTGCCAGCAGCCCCAGGGGGGACCACACCGGGGAGCTGTTTTTT.

A few counts support this clonotype. This chain connects TRBV20-1 to TRBJ2-3; the D gene is possibly TRBD2 (7 bases). Deletions cut 3 bases from V and 5 bases from J, with 18 bases between. CDR1 and CDR2 (germline): DFQATT, SNEGSKA (reference sequence). This CDR3 has 15 residues. This CDR3 is CSAREGGPPGDTQYF. In DNA, the CDR3 is TGCAGTGCTAGGGAGGGGGGGCCACCGGGAGATACGCAGTATTTT.

At least ten counts were recorded for this clonotype. V gene TRBV7-2 combines with J gene TRBJ2-1, with 8 bases aligning to TRBD1. The CDR3 has 16 residues. Germline CDR1 is SGHTA and CDR2 is FQGNSA. V lost 5 bases and J lost 7; bases outside the gene matches: 13. The CDR3 nucleotides read TGTGCCAGCAGCCGACGCGGGACAGGCAGCCAGAATGAGCAGTTCTTC. Protein: CASSRRGTGSQNEQFF.

The V call is TRBV3-1, the J call TRBJ2-3; D is uncertain. CDR1 LGHDT and CDR2 YNNKEL come from the germline V gene (reference sequence). The length of the CDR3 is 16 residues. V dropped 0 bases and J dropped 1 base, with 11 bases sitting between them. The CDR3 protein is CASSQDLPFGTDTQYF. In DNA, the CDR3 is TGTGCCAGCAGCCAAGATTTGCCGTTCGGCACAGATACGCAGTATTTT.

As for this clonotype: Germline and junction disagree at one end, which may indicate a read error. V usage is TRBV14 and J usage is TRBJ1-2; D gene ambiguous. The CDR3 totals 13 residues. The germline CDR1 and CDR2 sequences are SGHDN and FVKESK. The chain's CDR3 is CASSQDPIYGCTF. CDR3 nucleotides: TGTGCCAGCAGCCAAGATCCCATCTATGGCTGCACCTTC.

The chain joins TRBV7-9 to TRBJ1-2; tentatively, D is TRBD1 (5 bases). This CDR3 region has 12 residues. The germline gives CDR1 SEHNR, CDR2 FQNEAQ (reference sequence). V dropped 1 base and J dropped 9 bases, with 9 bases sitting between them. The CDR3, as DNA: TGTGCCAGCAGCTTAGAGGGGCCCAGCTACACCTTC. As protein: CASSLEGPSYTF.

This clonotype showed up just a few times. The chain recombines TRBV5-1 with TRBJ1-2; TRBD1 might be the D (5 bases). The V end was cut by 3 bases, the J end by 0 bases, with 12 bases between. Germline-derived CDR1 and CDR2 are SGHRS and YFSETQ. The CDR3 has 15 residues. Here the CDR3 reads CASSSRDRSNYGYTF. The CDR3 nucleotides are TGCGCCAGCAGCTCGCGGGACCGTTCTAACTATGGCTACACCTTC.

V gene TRBV7-2 combines with J gene TRBJ1-2; D is undetermined. The V gene lost 7 bases and the J gene lost 5 bases, with 17 bases spanning the gap. Germline CDR1 reads SGHTA; CDR2 reads FQGNSA. This CDR3 comprises 14 residues. The CDR3 region is CASTQDWTVYGYTF. DNA for the CDR3: TGTGCCAGCACCCAAGACTGGACGGTTTATGGCTACACCTTC.

This chain joins TRBV20-1 and TRBJ2-1; 14 bases line up with TRBD2. The trim removed 6 bases at V and 5 bases at J, leaving 9 bases unmatched. Germline V gene lookup returns CDR1 DFQATT and CDR2 SNEGSKA (reference sequence). This CDR3 is built from 16 residues. The CDR3: CSAAGTSGGTDNEQFF. CDR3 sequence (DNA): TGCAGTGCCGCCGGGACTAGCGGGGGCACCGACAATGAGCAGTTCTTC.

The gene calls are TRBV7-2 and TRBJ2-5; D call uncertain. The end of the DNA fits TRBJ2-1 better, so the J call may be wrong. Germline V gene sequence: CDR1 SGHTA, CDR2 FQGNSA. CDR3 length equals 13 residues. CDR3: CASSPDPQETQFF. The CDR3, as DNA: TGTGCCAGCAGCCCCGACCCCCAAGAGACCCAGTTCTTC.

Regarding this clonotype: With a much larger clone just one base away, this may be a read error. The J gene is TRBJ2-7, the V gene TRBV6-1; D is uncertain. The CDR3 is 16 residues long. CDR1 and CDR2 from the germline V gene are MNHNS and SASEGT. Trimming cost V 4 bases and J 2 bases, with 18 bases left between them. CDR3 nucleotide sequence: TGTGCCAGCAGTGCCCAGATAGGCCTTAGTCCCTACGAGCAGTACTTC. This codes for CASSAQIGLSPYEQYF.

CDR3 coding DNA: TGCGCCAGCAGCCATTGGTGGGACACTGACTCTGGGGCCAACGTCCTGACTTTC. Translation: CASSHWWDTDSGANVLTF. The chain has TRBV4-1 and TRBJ2-6; TRBD1 is a possible D gene (6 bases). Germline loops: CDR1 MGHRA, CDR2 YSYEKL. This CDR3 region has 18 residues. Trimming stripped 3 bases from V and 0 bases from J, with 15 bases between.

This chain uses TRBV12-3 or TRBV12-4 with TRBJ1-5; no clear D gene. Trimming took off 3 bases at V and 2 bases at J, with 5 bases between the two ends. The CDR3 spans 13 residues. The CDR3 DNA reads TGTGCCAGCAGTTTTAGGGGCAATCAGCCCCAGCATTTT. Translating gives CASSFRGNQPQHF.

This clonotype was counted a few times. This sequence joins TRBV20-1 and TRBJ2-1, with TRBD2 matching over 8 bases. The germline CDR1 and CDR2 sequences are DFQATT and SNEGSKA (reference sequence). The CDR3 sequence is 16 residues long. The ends lost 6 bases at V and 0 bases at J; junction bases unmatched: 10. CDR3 sequence reads: CSAALRGGPSYNEQFF. CDR3 bases: TGCAGTGCCGCCCTCCGGGGGGGTCCCTCCTACAATGAGCAGTTCTTC.

This clonotype occurred many times. The chain employs TRBV12-3 or TRBV12-4 and TRBJ2-5; 9 nucleotides align to TRBD2. There are 13 residues in the CDR3. Losses at the gene ends were 7 bases for V and 4 bases for J; bases not matched to a gene: 4. The CDR3 loop is CASTVAGVETQYF. DNA of the CDR3: TGTGCCAGCACCGTAGCGGGGGTAGAGACCCAGTACTTC.

V usage is TRBV6-2 or TRBV6-3 and J usage is TRBJ2-3; tentatively, D is TRBD1 or TRBD2 (5 bases each). Per germline, CDR1 MNHEY and CDR2 SVGEGT. CDR3 size: 17 residues. Trimming stripped 2 bases from V and 6 bases from J, with 21 bases between. CDR3 region: CASSYGLRDPGIDTQYF. Written as DNA, the CDR3 is TGTGCCAGCAGTTACGGACTCCGGGACCCCGGCATCGATACGCAGTATTTT.

Concerning this clonotype: Possible read error: a much larger clone is one base away. The chain employs TRBV5-1 and TRBJ2-1; a weak D match, TRBD2 (5 bases). The CDR3 has 15 residues. Germline CDR1 and CDR2: SGHRS and YFSETQ. Here the CDR3 DNA reads TGCGCCGGCAGCGTATCCCCGGGAAGAGTGTCTGAGCAGTTCTTC. Protein: CAGSVSPGRVSEQFF.

This chain uses TRBV7-8 with TRBJ2-5; tentative D call: TRBD1 (6 bases). The CDR3 runs 14 residues. The V gene lost 5 bases and the J gene lost 10 bases, with 20 bases spanning the gap. Per germline, CDR1 SGHVS and CDR2 FQNEAQ. The CDR3 protein is CASSARTVQEVQYF. CDR3 DNA sequence: TGTGCCAGCAGCGCCCGGACAGTCCAAGAGGTCCAGTACTTC.

This chain uses TRBV6-2 or TRBV6-3 with TRBJ1-5, with a weak D call TRBD1 (6 bases). V lost 4 bases to trimming and J lost 4 bases, with 14 bases between them. In germline, CDR1 is MNHEY, CDR2 SVGEGT. The CDR3 consists of 15 residues. CDR3 DNA: TGTGCCAGCAGTTTGTGGCGGGACACAAATCAGCCCCAGCATTTT. It translates to CASSLWRDTNQPQHF.

The rearrangement uses TRBV5-1 and TRBJ2-3, with D perhaps matching TRBD2 (5 bases). The germline gives CDR1 SGHRS, CDR2 YFSETQ. Trimming cost V 0 bases and J 1 base, with 9 bases left between them. The CDR3 spans 15 residues. CDR3 region: CASSLAGKGTDTQYF. The CDR3 DNA follows: TGCGCCAGCAGCTTGGCCGGGAAGGGCACAGATACGCAGTATTTT. Together with reference TRBV5-1 and TRBJ2-3, the CDR3 gives the full variable domain: KAGVTQTPRYLIKTRGQQVTLSCSPISGHRSVSWYQQTPGQGLQFLFEYFSETQRNKGNFPGRFSGRQFSNSRSEMNVSTLELGDSALYLCASSLAGKGTDTQYFGPGTRLTVL.

This clonotype showed up just a few times. J is TRBJ2-5 and V is TRBV20-1, with 13 bases that match TRBD2. The germline V gene encodes CDR1 DFQATT and CDR2 SNEGSKA (reference sequence). Trimming at V came to 8 bases and at J to 0 bases, leaving 9 bases not matched to a gene. The CDR3 covers 16 residues. The CDR3 loop reads CSSPGTSGTYQETQYF. The DNA of the CDR3 is TGCAGTTCCCCCGGGACTAGCGGGACATACCAAGAGACCCAGTACTTC.

The chain joins TRBV28 to TRBJ1-5; D is uncertain. The CDR3 is made up of 14 amino acids. V lost 1 base to trimming and J lost 2 bases, with 6 bases between them. CDR1 is MDHEN, CDR2 SYDVKM, per germline. Here the CDR3 DNA reads TGTGCCAGCAGTTTATTGAGAGGCAATCAGCCCCAGCATTTT. Translation: CASSLLRGNQPQHF.

The chain joins TRBV28 to TRBJ2-3; no clear D gene. With 8 bases removed from V and 6 bases from J, the gap between germline ends came to 9 bases. The CDR3 consists of 11 residues. Germline loops: CDR1 MDHEN, CDR2 SYDVKM. The CDR3 DNA is TGTGCCAGCGCCGAGAGGGATACGCAGTATTTT. It encodes CASAERDTQYF.